The next 8 T cell receptor beta chains were all read from a single sample in a study of T cells in Graves' hyperthyroidism and ophthalmopathy. RNA transcripts yielded amplified TCR beta CDR3 regions. An initial round of RT-PCR targeting the TCR CDR3 relied on the HTBI primer set. TCRdb analysed the multiplex PCR reads with MiXCR anew, one entry per CDR3 protein. This sample has about 360,000 distinct CDR3 sequences; roughly 14% occur once, and the top ten carry around 21%. The sequenced material came from blood. The receptor source for this set is a man between 25 and 39 years old with Graves' hyperthyroidism that later progressed to Graves' ophthalmopathy.

The chain links TRBV7-2 to TRBJ2-7, with TRBD1 identical over 8 bases. V lost 5 bases to trimming and J lost 4 bases; unmatched junction nucleotides: 4. The CDR3 totals 13 residues. Germline loops: CDR1 SGHTA, CDR2 FQGNSA. The CDR3 coding sequence is TGTGCCAGCAGCGTGGGACAGGAATACGAGCAGTACTTC. This gives the protein CASSVGQEYEQYF.

A remark on this clonotype: Given a much more abundant clone one base away, this may be a read error. V is TRBV9 and J is TRBJ2-3; D is uncertain. The last part of the DNA fits TRBJ1-5 better; the J call may be wrong. Germline loops: CDR1 SGDLS, CDR2 YYNGEE. The CDR3 spans 15 residues. CDR3 DNA sequence: TGTGCCAGCAGCGTAGGATTCGAGGGTACAGATACGCAGCATTTT. Translated: CASSVGFEGTDTQHF.

This clonotype was detected only a few times. This sequence joins TRBV9 and TRBJ1-6; TRBD1 might be the D (6 bases). From germline, CDR1 is SGDLS and CDR2 YYNGEE. The CDR3 length is 14 residues. Trimming removed 3 bases at V and 7 bases at J, with 11 bases between. This chain's CDR3 is CASSAHRENSPLHF. The CDR3 DNA follows: TGTGCCAGCAGCGCCCACAGGGAGAATTCACCCCTCCACTTT. The variable domain in full, with the rest retrieved from reference TRBV9 and TRBJ1-6, is DSGVTQTPKHLITATGQRVTLRCSPRSGDLSVYWYQQSLDQGLQFLIQYYNGEERAKGNILERFSAQQFPDLHSELNLSSLELGDSALYFCASSAHRENSPLHFGNGTRLTVT.

There are a few counts of this clonotype. The chain couples TRBV5-1 to TRBJ2-5; 9 bases are shared with TRBD2. With 0 bases clipped from V and 2 bases from J, the junction kept 5 bases outside the gene matches. This CDR3 is 16 amino acids long. Looked up from germline, CDR1 is SGHRS and CDR2 is YFSETQ. This CDR3 reads CASSLEASGAQETQYF. DNA for the CDR3: TGCGCCAGCAGCTTGGAGGCTAGCGGGGCACAAGAGACCCAGTACTTC.

This sequence joins TRBV6-1 and TRBJ2-5; 9 bases align to TRBD1. The ends lost 5 bases at V and 4 bases at J; junction bases unmatched: 14. This CDR3 has 17 residues. Germline CDR1 MNHNS, CDR2 SASEGT. The DNA for the CDR3 is TGTGCCAGCAGTTCCCTAGGGGGACAGGGTCTGGGAGAGACCCAGTACTTC. Translated, it gives CASSSLGGQGLGETQYF.

The rearrangement uses TRBV11-2 and TRBJ1-3, with 7 bases identical to TRBD1. The CDR3 is 16 residues long. V shed 5 bases, J shed 0 bases, and the junction held 7 bases outside the gene matches. In germline, CDR1 is SGHAT, CDR2 FQNNGV. CDR3 sequence reads: CASSQPGQISGNTIYF. The CDR3 coding sequence is TGTGCCAGCAGCCAGCCGGGACAGATCTCTGGAAACACCATATATTTT.

The chain uses TRBV19 and TRBJ1-2; D not resolved. This CDR3 comprises 14 residues. CDR1 is LNHDA and CDR2 is SQIVND in the germline V gene (reference sequence). Trimming shortened V by 3 bases and J by 0 bases, and 8 bases separated the two germline ends. CDR3 loop: CASSMDGPNYGYTF. The CDR3 DNA reads as TGTGCCAGTAGTATGGACGGCCCTAACTATGGCTACACCTTC.

The chain links TRBV5-1 to TRBJ2-2; 10 bases map to TRBD1. The CDR3 length is 15 residues. CDR1 is SGHRS, CDR2 YFSETQ, per germline. After removal of 4 bases from V and 6 bases from J, the junction contained 6 bases not matched to a gene. In DNA, the CDR3 is TGCGCCAGCAGCGGGGGACAGGGGTTGTCCGGGGAGCTGTTTTTT. Encoded protein: CASSGGQGLSGELFF.